These T cell receptor beta chains were read from a single sample in a study of identifying expanded T cells in peripheral blood. Measured with immunoSEQ multiplex PCR; TCRdb has only the in-frame clones, and not every one. The sample has some 78,000 clones, 84% seen once. Material: blood. The receptors were sampled from a person aged 18-70 years in good health. CDR3s include the opening cysteine and the closing phenylalanine or tryptophan. A D gene is named only where the DNA matches it firmly. Size values are once, few and many counts, or a class for expanded clones, and some rows have none.

cdr3_aa: CASSQPRTSGTLYEQFF
cdr3_nt: TGTGCCAGCAGCCAACCAAGGACTAGCGGGACCCTCTATGAGCAGTTCTTC
v_call: TRBV4-2
clone_size: once
d_call: TRBD2
j_call: TRBJ2-1

cdr3_aa: CASSFSARNQPQHF
cdr3_nt: TGTGCCAGCAGTTTTTCCGCGAGGAATCAGCCCCAGCATTTT
v_call: TRBV27
clone_size: NA
d_call: NA
j_call: TRBJ1-5

cdr3_aa: CASSLTNYEQYF
cdr3_nt: TGTGCCAGCAGCTTAACGAACTACGAGCAGTACTTC
v_call: TRBV7-9
clone_size: NA
d_call: NA
j_call: TRBJ2-7

cdr3_aa: CASSHEGLPGTGELFF
cdr3_nt: TGCGCCAGCAGCCATGAAGGACTGCCGGGCACCGGGGAGCTGTTTTTT
v_call: TRBV4-3
clone_size: NA
d_call: NA
j_call: TRBJ2-2

cdr3_aa: CASSIRRLAGPTDTQYF
cdr3_nt: TGTGCCAGTAGTATCAGGAGACTAGCGGGACCCACAGATACGCAGTATTTT
v_call: TRBV19
clone_size: NA
d_call: TRBD2
j_call: TRBJ2-3

cdr3_aa: CASSRSLTDPTEAFF
cdr3_nt: TGTGCCAGCAGCCGATCACTGACAGACCCCACTGAAGCTTTCTTT
v_call: TRBV5-4
clone_size: few
d_call: NA
j_call: TRBJ1-1

cdr3_aa: CASSKTPQADTQYF
cdr3_nt: TGTGCCAGCAGTAAGACCCCTCAAGCAGATACGCAGTATTTT
v_call: TRBV6-4
clone_size: few
d_call: NA
j_call: TRBJ2-3

cdr3_aa: CASKDRSEYTEAFF
cdr3_nt: TGTGCCAGCAAGGATAGGTCGGAGTACACTGAAGCTTTCTTT
v_call: TRBV2
clone_size: few
d_call: NA
j_call: TRBJ1-1

cdr3_aa: CASSLGQGWQYF
cdr3_nt: TGTGCCAGCAGTTTAGGGCAGGGGTGGCAGTACTTC
v_call: TRBV28
clone_size: NA
d_call: NA
j_call: TRBJ2-7

cdr3_aa: CASSPRTGSSYNEQFF
cdr3_nt: TGTGCCAGCAGCCCGAGGACAGGGAGCTCCTACAATGAGCAGTTCTTC
v_call: TRBV11-3
clone_size: NA
d_call: TRBD1
j_call: TRBJ2-1

cdr3_aa: CASSLAVLAGVSSYEQYF
cdr3_nt: TGTGCCAGCAGCTTAGCCGTTCTAGCGGGAGTCAGCTCCTACGAGCAGTACTTC
v_call: TRBV7-9
clone_size: NA
d_call: TRBD2
j_call: TRBJ2-7

cdr3_aa: CASTDRPQVNTEAFF
cdr3_nt: TGTGCCAGCACCGACAGGCCCCAGGTGAACACTGAAGCTTTCTTT
v_call: TRBV6-1
clone_size: once
d_call: NA
j_call: TRBJ1-1

cdr3_aa: CASSPSGAENTGELFF
cdr3_nt: TGTGCCAGTAGTCCTAGCGGGGCGGAGAACACCGGGGAGCTGTTTTTT
v_call: TRBV19
clone_size: NA
d_call: TRBD2
j_call: TRBJ2-2